This T cell receptor beta chain was documented in a study of T cell responses to AZD1222 COVID-19 vaccine. The CDR3 runs 15 residues. CDR1 is LNHDA, CDR2 SQIVND, per germline (reference sequence). V dropped 5 bases and J dropped 3; count of bases not matched to a gene: 3. Only in-frame clones appear in the TCRdb table, and some are missing; sequencing was by immunoSEQ multiplex PCR. The repertoire holds fewer than 180,000 clones, with 92% as singletons. For this clone: The antigen is undetermined.

Study findings and constraints: Donors, mostly white British, included more females; clonal diversity was possibly underestimated. After the peak T cell response, and only then, were repertoires sampled. At 160-218 and 743-854, vaccine-associated CD4 TCRs were dominant, and they spanned spike.

Specimen: peripheral blood, collected 28 days after the second AZD1222 dose. J is TRBJ1-4 and V is TRBV19; 10 nucleotides align to TRBD1. This clonotype was sampled from an adult who received the AZD1222 COVID-19 vaccine. In nucleotides, the CDR3 is TGTGCCAGTAGTGCTGGACAGGGGGCTAATGAAAAACTGTTTTTT. Translating it yields CASSAGQGANEKLFF.